Each of the 30 T cell receptor beta chains below was sequenced from the same sample in a study of glioma-infiltrating T cells. Amplification of TCR alpha and beta CDR3 regions from RNA used iRepertoire nested multiplex PCR. Each CDR3 protein gets one entry after TCRdb re-called the multiplex PCR reads with MiXCR. The data contain fewer than 7,500 distinct CDR3 sequences, roughly two fifths of them singletons. The sample was glioma tissue, nonneoplastic brain tissue, or PBMCs (not recorded which). The receptors come from a human donor with low-grade glioma or glioblastoma, undergoing nonglioma brain surgery, or in good health (not recorded which).

This clonotype is deemed medium-sized. Here the CDR3 DNA reads TGCAGTGCTAGAGCTTTGGGATTCTGGTACGAGCAGTACTTC. Translated, it gives CSARALGFWYEQYF. The V call is TRBV20-1, the J call TRBJ2-7; D gene uncertain. The CDR3 is made up of 14 amino acids. CDR1 and CDR2 from the germline V gene are DFQATT and SNEGSKA (reference sequence). V lost 1 base and J 4 bases, leaving 14 bases between the germline ends.

By proportion, this clonotype is medium-sized. V is TRBV5-1 and J is TRBJ2-7; D unresolved. The V end lost 0 bases, the J end lost 6 bases, and 13 bases lay between the germline ends. From germline, CDR1 is SGHRS and CDR2 YFSETQ. CDR3 length: 14 amino acids. The CDR3 sequence is CASSLGGVDGEQYF. Written as DNA, the CDR3 is TGCGCCAGCAGCTTGGGTGGGGTTGATGGCGAGCAGTACTTC.

This clonotype was seen many times. The chain carries TRBV2 and TRBJ2-3; the D gene is possibly TRBD2 (5 bases). Germline CDR1 SNHLY, CDR2 FYNNEI. The CDR3 has 15 residues. The ends were cut back, 8 bases at V and 4 bases at J, with 19 bases in the middle. CDR3 sequence: CASSGGTSDSDTQYF. DNA for the CDR3: TGTGCCAGCTCCGGAGGTACTTCGGACTCAGATACGCAGTATTTT.

The V call is TRBV27, the J call TRBJ2-1; D may match TRBD1 or TRBD2 (5 bases each). Trimming cost V 3 bases and J 8 bases, with 11 bases left between them. Germline V gives CDR1 MNHEY, CDR2 SMNVEV (reference sequence). This CDR3 has 13 amino acids. The chain's CDR3 is CASSFGQGDEQFF. For the CDR3, the DNA is TGTGCCAGCAGTTTTGGGCAGGGAGATGAGCAGTTCTTC.

About this clonotype: Lacking the conserved final phenylalanine or tryptophan, this CDR3 likely reflects a read error. This rearrangement joins TRBV18 to TRBJ2-7; 8 positions agree with TRBD1. The CDR3 runs to 15 residues. CDR1 KGHSH and CDR2 LQKENI come from the germline V gene. The V gene end was trimmed by 5 bases and the J gene end by 1 base; junction bases not matched to a gene: 7. The CDR3 loop is CASSVGQVASYEQYL. CDR3 sequence (DNA): TGTGCCAGCTCAGTGGGACAGGTTGCGTCCTACGAGCAGTACCTC.

This clonotype is labeled medium-sized. CDR3 DNA: TGTGCCAGCAGCCTGACCCTCACTAGCGGGAGAACAGATACGCAGTATTTT. Translated, it gives CASSLTLTSGRTDTQYF. The chain couples TRBV7-2 to TRBJ2-3; TRBD2 aligns across 11 bases. With 5 bases clipped from V and 3 bases from J, the junction kept 10 bases outside the gene matches. The germline V gene encodes CDR1 SGHTA and CDR2 FQGNSA. The CDR3 is made up of 17 amino acids.

This clonotype was recorded at least ten times. The V and J genes are TRBV6-1 and TRBJ1-6; possible D gene TRBD1, 5 bases. The CDR3 runs to 13 residues. Trimming pared 5 bases from V and 6 bases from J, leaving 8 bases between. Germline V CDR1 and CDR2: MNHNS, SASEGT. The CDR3 protein is CASSRQGNSPLHF. CDR3 nucleotides: TGTGCCAGCAGTCGGCAGGGTAATTCACCCCTCCACTTT.

This clonotype has a count of ten or more. In DNA, the CDR3 is TGTGCCATCAGTGGGGGGACTAGCGGCACAGATACGCAGTATTTT. Encoded protein: CAISGGTSGTDTQYF. The rearrangement joins TRBV10-3 to TRBJ2-3, with 10 bases that match TRBD2. Trimming cost V 4 bases and J 1 base; bases outside gene matches: 2. Germline loops: CDR1 ENHRY, CDR2 SYGVKD. The CDR3 consists of 15 residues.

This clonotype was found a few times. CDR3 protein: CASSLTRDPADTQYF. For the CDR3, the DNA is TGTGCCAGCAGCTTAACGAGGGACCCTGCAGATACGCAGTATTTT. The genes are TRBV11-2 and TRBJ2-3; D is tentatively TRBD1 or TRBD2 (5 bases each). The length of the CDR3 is 15 residues. Germline-derived CDR1 and CDR2 are SGHAT and FQNNGV. Deletions cut 2 bases from V and 4 bases from J, with 13 bases between.

The sample holds one count of this clonotype. A single base separates this from a much larger clone, so it may be a read error. This rearrangement joins TRBV18 to TRBJ2-5; 12 positions agree with TRBD2. Germline CDR1 is KGHSH and CDR2 is LQKENI. This CDR3 comprises 19 residues. V shed 7 bases, J shed 5 bases, and the junction held 20 bases outside the gene matches. In DNA form, the CDR3 reads TGTGCCAGCTTGGGGCGCGAAGGACTAGCGGGAAAAGGACGTGAGACCCAGTACTTC. Encoded protein: CASLGREGLAGKGRETQYF. Looking up the rest from reference TRBV18 and TRBJ2-5 gives the full variable domain: NAGVMQNPRHLVRRRGQEARLRCSPMKGHSHVYWYRQLPEEGLKFMVYLQKENIIDESGMPKERFSAEFPKEGPSILRIQQVVRGDSAAYFCASLGREGLAGKGRETQYFGPGTRLLVL.

This chain joins TRBV7-3 and TRBJ2-1, with TRBD2 identical over 9 bases. Germline V gene data show CDR1 as SGHTA and CDR2 as FQGTGA. Trimming removed 2 bases from V and 8 bases from J; junction bases left unmatched: 1. The CDR3 is 13 residues long. This chain's CDR3 is CASSLAGGYEQFF. The CDR3 DNA follows: TGTGCCAGCAGCTTAGCGGGAGGGTATGAGCAGTTCTTC.

This clonotype was seen at least ten times. The rearrangement uses TRBV28 and TRBJ2-5, with 10 nucleotides matching TRBD1. V was pared by 6 bases and J by 4 bases, with 5 bases of the junction left unmatched. CDR1 is MDHEN, CDR2 SYDVKM, per germline. The CDR3 has 14 residues. CDR3 sequence reads: CASSRTGGGETQYF. The DNA for the CDR3 is TGTGCCAGCAGCCGGACAGGGGGAGGAGAGACCCAGTACTTC.

The V call is TRBV27, the J call TRBJ1-3, with D possibly being TRBD1 (5 bases). This CDR3 contains 16 residues. Trimming removed 7 bases from V and 0 bases from J, with 16 bases in between. Germline V gene data show CDR1 as MNHEY and CDR2 as SMNVEV (reference sequence). The chain's CDR3 is CASKTVGDSSGNTIYF. The CDR3 nucleotides are TGTGCCAGCAAGACTGTCGGCGACAGCTCTGGAAACACCATATATTTT.

Note on this clonotype: Sequence at one end of the junction differs from germline and may be a read error. The rearrangement links TRBV20-1 to TRBJ1-6; 7 bases are a match to TRBD1. Germline assignment: CDR1 DFQATT and CDR2 SNEGSKA (reference sequence). The CDR3 loop spans 14 amino acids. As DNA, the CDR3 is TGCAGTGCCAGAGATACAGGGGATAATTCACCCCTCCACTTT. Translating it yields CSARDTGDNSPLHF.

This clonotype is categorized as medium-sized (0.01 to 0.1%). The chain joins TRBV20-1 to TRBJ2-7; D is possibly TRBD2 (6 bases). The germline V gene encodes CDR1 DFQATT and CDR2 SNEGSKA (reference sequence). The CDR3 is 15 residues long. Trimming removed 3 bases at V and 5 bases at J, with 20 bases between. The DNA for the CDR3 is TGCAGTGCTAGGGGTCTCCCCGGGAGTTCTAACGAGCAGTACTTC. Amino acids: CSARGLPGSSNEQYF.

By proportion, this clonotype is medium-sized. V is TRBV20-1 and J is TRBJ2-2; D uncertain. V lost 6 bases, J lost 0 bases, and 5 bases lay in between. CDR1 is DFQATT, CDR2 SNEGSKA, per germline (reference sequence). This CDR3 contains 12 residues. The CDR3 loop reads CSASSNTGELFF. DNA of the CDR3: TGCAGTGCCTCCTCGAACACCGGGGAGCTGTTTTTT.

This clonotype is medium-sized. The rearrangement links TRBV10-3 to TRBJ2-1; D ambiguous. The germline V gene has CDR1 ENHRY and CDR2 SYGVKD. This CDR3 has 16 amino acids. V was clipped by 10 bases and J by 0 bases, with 19 bases between them. The CDR3 DNA reads as TGTGCCACCACACGGTCGCGCCAGCTCTCCTACAATGAGCAGTTCTTC. Translation gives CATTRSRQLSYNEQFF.

The chain employs TRBV4-1 and TRBJ2-1; TRBD2 agrees at 12 bases. The CDR3 is 18 amino acids. J was trimmed by 9 bases and V by 0 bases; bases with no gene match: 12. Germline loops: CDR1 MGHRA, CDR2 YSYEKL. This CDR3 reads CASSQEGGLAGGSVEQFF. The CDR3 bases are TGCGCCAGCAGCCAAGAAGGTGGCCTAGCGGGGGGGTCGGTTGAGCAGTTCTTC.

This clonotype has ten or more counts. The chain uses TRBV2 and TRBJ1-1; D not resolved. Trimming cost V 7 bases and J 0 bases, with 15 bases left between them. Germline CDR1 is SNHLY and CDR2 is FYNNEI. The CDR3 length is 15 residues. CDR3: CASTNQQTMNTEAFF. CDR3 DNA: TGTGCCAGCACCAACCAACAGACCATGAACACTGAAGCTTTCTTT.

This chain uses TRBV20-1 with TRBJ2-7; 11 nucleotides align to TRBD2. V lost 0 bases and J lost 3; bases outside the gene matches: 7. The CDR3 spans 16 residues. Germline-derived CDR1 and CDR2 are DFQATT and SNEGSKA (reference sequence). In DNA, the CDR3 is TGCAGTGCTAGAGATATTGGGACTAGCGGCTACTACGAGCAGTACTTC. This codes for CSARDIGTSGYYEQYF.

This clonotype is medium-sized. V usage is TRBV20-1 and J usage is TRBJ2-1; TRBD2 aligns across 9 bases. This CDR3 has 18 amino acids. J was trimmed by 1 base and V by 0 bases; bases with no gene match: 10. Germline V gene lookup returns CDR1 DFQATT and CDR2 SNEGSKA (reference sequence). The CDR3 sequence is CSARDAGATSGSYNEQFF. Written as DNA, the CDR3 is TGCAGTGCTAGAGATGCGGGGGCCACTAGCGGGTCCTACAATGAGCAGTTCTTC.

This chain joins TRBV19 and TRBJ2-1, with 12 bases fitting TRBD2. This CDR3 region has 16 residues. The germline V gene has CDR1 LNHDA and CDR2 SQIVND (reference sequence). V dropped 5 bases and J dropped 3; count of bases not matched to a gene: 5. DNA of the CDR3: TGTGCCAGTAGTTTCCTAGCGGGGGGGATCTACAATGAGCAGTTCTTC. This codes for CASSFLAGGIYNEQFF. Combining the CDR3 with reference TRBV19 and TRBJ2-1 gives the whole variable domain DGGITQSPKYLFRKEGQNVTLSCEQNLNHDAMYWYRQDPGQGLRLIYYSQIVNDFQKGDIAEGYSVSREKKESFPLTVTSAQKNPTAFYLCASSFLAGGIYNEQFFGPGTRLTVL.

This clonotype was seen ten or more times. J is TRBJ2-5 and V is TRBV29-1; D is tentatively TRBD1 or TRBD2 (5 bases each). The V gene lost 7 bases and the J gene lost 2 bases, with 11 bases spanning the gap. Germline loops: CDR1 SQVTM, CDR2 ANQGSEA. This CDR3 region has 12 residues. CDR3 amino acids: CSAEGRQETQYF. The DNA for the CDR3 is TGCAGCGCCGAGGGGCGACAAGAGACCCAGTACTTC.

The chain carries TRBV6-2 or TRBV6-3 and TRBJ2-1, with D possibly being TRBD2 (7 bases). Matching the DNA end better, TRBJ2-7 makes the J call doubtful. Germline V lookup: CDR1 MNHEY, CDR2 SVGEGT. The CDR3 covers 14 residues. CDR3 protein: CASSYSGGGGEQYF. The DNA for the CDR3 is TGTGCCAGCAGTTACTCCGGCGGGGGCGGCGAGCAGTACTTC.

Note on this clonotype: Germline is not matched at one junction end, which may reflect a read error. The rearrangement joins TRBV7-2 to TRBJ2-5, with TRBD2 identical over 12 bases. This CDR3 region has 16 residues. Germline V gene lookup returns CDR1 SGHTA and CDR2 FQGNSA. The CDR3 is CASSFQGLAGGETQYF. The CDR3 nucleotides read TGTGCCAGCAGCTTTCAGGGACTAGCGGGTGGAGAGACACAGTACTTC. Combining the CDR3 with reference TRBV7-2 and TRBJ2-5 gives the whole variable domain GAGVSQSPSNKVTEKGKDVELRCDPISGHTALYWYRQSLGQGLEFLIYFQGNSAPDKSGLPSDRFSAERTGGSVSTLTIQRTQQEDSAVYLCASSFQGLAGGETQYFGPGTRLLVL.

Note on this clonotype: One junction end does not reproduce the germline sequence, and a read error may be involved. The V call is TRBV28, the J call TRBJ1-2; a weak D match, TRBD1 (5 bases). CDR1 and CDR2 from the germline V gene are MDHEN and SYDVKM. CDR3 length: 18 residues. CDR3 in DNA: TGTGCCAGCAGTTCGAGATTCGGCAGCAGGACAATTAACTATGGCTTCACCTTC. Its translation: CASSSRFGSRTINYGFTF.

The chain combines TRBV28 with TRBJ2-1; TRBD2 matches at 13 bases. CDR3 length: 13 residues. V lost 8 bases to trimming and J lost 6 bases; unmatched junction nucleotides: 1. Germline lookup yields CDR1 MDHEN and CDR2 SYDVKM. The CDR3 loop reads CASGTSGTNEQFF. CDR3 nucleotide sequence: TGTGCCAGCGGGACTAGCGGGACCAATGAGCAGTTCTTC.

Within the sample, this clonotype is medium-sized. V is TRBV20-1 and J is TRBJ1-2; a possible D gene is TRBD1 (5 bases). The CDR3 runs 14 residues. Germline V lookup: CDR1 DFQATT, CDR2 SNEGSKA (reference sequence). The ends were cut back, 5 bases at V and 5 bases at J, with 18 bases in the middle. CDR3 residues: CSALGVTINYGYTF. The CDR3 DNA sequence: TGCAGTGCTTTGGGGGTCACGATAAATTATGGCTACACCTTC.

This chain connects TRBV6-2 or TRBV6-3 to TRBJ2-1; D gene ambiguous. CDR3 length: 12 residues. Trimming removed 5 bases from V and 8 bases from J, with 10 bases in between. CDR1 MNHEY and CDR2 SVGEGT come from the germline V gene. The CDR3 sequence is CASSPGSDEQFF. CDR3 DNA sequence: TGTGCCAGCAGTCCTGGGTCGGATGAGCAGTTCTTC.

At least ten counts were recorded for this clonotype. At one end, the junction sequence differs from germline, possibly due to a read error. This chain connects TRBV28 to TRBJ2-1; D possibly corresponds to TRBD1 (6 bases). The germline V gene encodes CDR1 MDHEN and CDR2 SYDVKM. The CDR3 runs to 14 residues. The CDR3 DNA reads TGTGCCAGCGAGGGACAACCCTCCTACAATGAGCAGCTCTTC. Encoded protein: CASEGQPSYNEQLF.